What follows are 2 T cell receptor beta chains derived from one specimen sequenced in a study of shared clonotypes between healthy human individuals. Profiling relied on immunoSEQ multiplex PCR, and the TCRdb table lists in-frame clones only, not all of them. The sample has over a million clones, around 74% seen once. Sequencing used memory CD4+ T cells sorted from blood. This sample's subset: CD45RA-negative fraction. The origin of the receptors is a man aged 18 to 30 in good health.

The chain joins TRBV18 to TRBJ1-5; D might be TRBD1 (5 bases). The CDR3 extends over 14 amino acids. V was pared by 3 bases and J by 7 bases, with 13 bases between. From germline, CDR1 is KGHSH and CDR2 LQKENI. In DNA, the CDR3 is TGTGCCAGCTCACCCCGGGCGGAGGGGCAGCCCCAGCATTTT. Translating gives CASSPRAEGQPQHF.

Notes on this clone: Germline is not matched at one junction end, which may reflect a read error. This chain links TRBV7-7 with TRBJ2-5; 10 bases are shared with TRBD1. CDR1 is SSHAT and CDR2 is FNYEAQ in the germline V gene (reference sequence). The CDR3 contains 15 residues. CDR3 nucleotides: TGTGCTAGCAGCTTAGGGACAGGGGATCAAGAGACCCAGTACTTC. Amino acid sequence: CASSLGTGDQETQYF.